This TCR beta chain was recovered during a study of blood T cell repertoires in COVID-19. Across the study: The origin of the acute and convalescent COVID-19 samples was the United States, Italy and Spain.

With 1 base clipped from V and 0 bases from J, the junction kept 16 bases outside the gene matches. From germline, CDR1 is LNHNV and CDR2 YYDKDF (reference sequence). CDR3 length: 21 amino acids. Study processing details: Estimates of nucleated cell counts were drawn from the amplification of reference gene primers. Sequencing used immunoSEQ multiplex PCR; TCRdb keeps in-frame clones, though not all of them. The V and J calls and clone size were taken over from that table, and D and trimming were inferred from the DNA. The data hold 45,000 to 65,000 clones, with approximately 84% observed a single time.

The TCR originated in a human donor in a cohort sampled during active COVID-19. Sequencing input: peripheral blood. The chain joins TRBV15 to TRBJ2-1, with 9 bases matching TRBD2. DNA for the CDR3: TGTGCCACCAGCAGAGCGATGATGAGGCGGGAGGGCAAAGGCTCCTACAATGAGCAGTTCTTC. This gives the protein CATSRAMMRREGKGSYNEQFF.